This T cell receptor (beta chain) comes out of a study of PD-1 blockade in classical Hodgkin lymphoma. Study-wide points: Patients starting nivolumab less than 1 year after ASCT had lower diversity and were excluded from later analyses.

A word on this clone: Its antigen is as yet unknown.

Assay used: immunoSEQ multiplex PCR; TCRdb lists only in-frame clones, some missing. This table holds 120,000 to 150,000 clones, 78% found once. All patients experienced relapse after autologous stem cell transplantation, and brentuximab vedotin exposure was variable. The receptor was derived from a human donor with classical Hodgkin lymphoma. The starting material was peripheral blood mononuclear cells (PBMCs), obtained before the second cycle of nivolumab.

The CDR3 sequence: CASSLTLDSNNEQFF. For the CDR3, the DNA is TGTGCCAGCAGCTTAACTCTGGACAGTAACAATGAGCAGTTCTTC. The chain uses TRBV7-3 and TRBJ2-1, with D tentatively TRBD1 (6 bases). The CDR3 is made up of 15 amino acids. V was pared by 0 bases and J by 5 bases, with 11 bases between. The germline V gene encodes CDR1 SGHTA and CDR2 FQGTGA. The complete variable domain, with remaining parts taken from reference TRBV7-3 and TRBJ2-1, reads GAGVSQTPSNKVTEKGKYVELRCDPISGHTALYWYRQSLGQGPEFLIYFQGTGAADDSGLPNDRFFAVRPEGSVSTLKIQRTERGDSAVYLCASSLTLDSNNEQFFGPGTRLTVL.